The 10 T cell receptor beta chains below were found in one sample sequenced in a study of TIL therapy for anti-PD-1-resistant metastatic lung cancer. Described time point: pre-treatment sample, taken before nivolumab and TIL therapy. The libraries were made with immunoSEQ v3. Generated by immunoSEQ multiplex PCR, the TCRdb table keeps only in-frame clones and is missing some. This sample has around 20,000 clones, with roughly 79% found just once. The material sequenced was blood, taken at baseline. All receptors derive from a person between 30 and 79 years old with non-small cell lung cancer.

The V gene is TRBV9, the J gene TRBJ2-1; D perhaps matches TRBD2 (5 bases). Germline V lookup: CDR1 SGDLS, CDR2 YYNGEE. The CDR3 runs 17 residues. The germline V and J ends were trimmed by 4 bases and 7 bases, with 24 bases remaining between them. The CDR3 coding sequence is TGTGCCAGCAGCCCAGAGGTGGAGCCGCCCCGAGGGAATGAGCAGTTCTTC. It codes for CASSPEVEPPRGNEQFF.

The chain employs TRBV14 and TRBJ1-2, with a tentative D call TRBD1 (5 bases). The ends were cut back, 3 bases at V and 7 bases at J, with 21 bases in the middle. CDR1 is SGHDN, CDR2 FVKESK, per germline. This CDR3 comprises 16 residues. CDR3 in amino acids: CASSQYMWGTRAGYTF. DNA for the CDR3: TGTGCCAGCAGCCAGTATATGTGGGGGACTCGGGCTGGCTACACCTTC.

The CDR3 DNA reads as TGTGCCAGCAGCTTAGCGATTGGGGGAAACACCATATATTTT. This sequence encodes CASSLAIGGNTIYF. The chain carries TRBV7-8 and TRBJ1-3; D is unresolved. The length of the CDR3 is 14 residues. CDR1 is SGHVS, CDR2 FQNEAQ, per germline. Trimming shortened V by 0 bases and J by 4 bases, and 7 bases separated the two germline ends.

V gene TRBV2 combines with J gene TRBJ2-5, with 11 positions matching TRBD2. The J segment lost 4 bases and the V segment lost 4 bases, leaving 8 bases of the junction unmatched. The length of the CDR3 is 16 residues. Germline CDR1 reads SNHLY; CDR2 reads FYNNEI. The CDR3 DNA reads TGTGCCAGCAGTGCGGGGCTAGCGGGGGGAGGAGAGACCCAGTACTTC. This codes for CASSAGLAGGGETQYF.

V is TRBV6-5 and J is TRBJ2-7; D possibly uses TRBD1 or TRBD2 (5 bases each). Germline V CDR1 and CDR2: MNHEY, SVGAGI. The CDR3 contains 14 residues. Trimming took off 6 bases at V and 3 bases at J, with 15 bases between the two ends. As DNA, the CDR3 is TGTGCCAGCAGCAAACGGGGCAACGTCTACGAGCAGTACTTC. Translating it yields CASSKRGNVYEQYF.

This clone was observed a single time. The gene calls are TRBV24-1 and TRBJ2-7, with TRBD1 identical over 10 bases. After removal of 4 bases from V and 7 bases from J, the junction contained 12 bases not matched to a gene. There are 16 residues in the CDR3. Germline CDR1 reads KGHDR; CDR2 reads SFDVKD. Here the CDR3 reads CATSDPRQGALGEQYF. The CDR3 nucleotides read TGTGCCACCAGTGACCCCCGACAGGGGGCTCTGGGGGAGCAGTACTTC.

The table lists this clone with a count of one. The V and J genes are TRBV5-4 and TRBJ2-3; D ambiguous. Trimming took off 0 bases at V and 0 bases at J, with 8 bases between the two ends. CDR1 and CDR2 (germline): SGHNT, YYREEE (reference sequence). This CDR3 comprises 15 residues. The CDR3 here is CASSLDRASTDTQYF. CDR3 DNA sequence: TGTGCCAGCAGCTTGGACCGAGCTAGCACAGATACGCAGTATTTT. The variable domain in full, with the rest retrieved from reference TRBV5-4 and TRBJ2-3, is ETGVTQSPTHLIKTRGQQVTLRCSSQSGHNTVSWYQQALGQGPQFIFQYYREEENGRGNFPPRFSGLQFPNYSSELNVNALELDDSALYLCASSLDRASTDTQYFGPGTRLTVL.

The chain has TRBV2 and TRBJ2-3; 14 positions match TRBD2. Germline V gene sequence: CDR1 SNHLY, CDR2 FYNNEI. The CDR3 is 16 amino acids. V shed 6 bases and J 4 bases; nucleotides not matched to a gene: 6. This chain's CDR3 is CASSGGTSGGSDTQYF. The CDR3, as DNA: TGTGCCAGCAGCGGGGGGACTAGCGGGGGTTCAGATACGCAGTATTTT. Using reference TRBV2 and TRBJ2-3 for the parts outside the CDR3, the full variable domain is EPEVTQTPSHQVTQMGQEVILRCVPISNHLYFYWYRQILGQKVEFLVSFYNNEISEKSEIFDDQFSVERPDGSNFTLKIRSTKLEDSAMYFCASSGGTSGGSDTQYFGPGTRLTVL.

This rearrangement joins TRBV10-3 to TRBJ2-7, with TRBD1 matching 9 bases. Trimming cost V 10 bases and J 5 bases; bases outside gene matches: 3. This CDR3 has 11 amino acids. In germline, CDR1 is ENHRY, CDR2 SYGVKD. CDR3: CATRDRDEQYF. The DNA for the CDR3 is TGTGCCACCCGGGACAGGGACGAGCAGTACTTC.

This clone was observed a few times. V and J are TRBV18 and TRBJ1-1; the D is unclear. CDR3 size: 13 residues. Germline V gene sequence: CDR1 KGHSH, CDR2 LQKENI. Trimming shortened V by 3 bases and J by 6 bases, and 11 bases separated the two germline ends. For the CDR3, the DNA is TGTGCCAGCTCACCCTCGACACCGCCTGAAGCTTTCTTT. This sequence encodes CASSPSTPPEAFF.